The following is a T cell receptor (beta chain) sequence with its context. What it binds is not known. A read error may produce the germline difference seen at one junction end. The source of the sample is a study of PD-1 blockade in classical Hodgkin lymphoma. The repertoire was sequenced with immunoSEQ multiplex PCR; TCRdb's copy has only in-frame clones and lacks some. The sample consists of 100,000 or so clones, approximately 90% of them appearing once. This CDR3 is built from 13 residues. Per the germline V gene, CDR1 is SSHAT and CDR2 is FNYEAQ (reference sequence). As to time point: cycle 4 day 1 (C4D1), after less than seven weeks of nivolumab. There was relapse after autologous stem cell transplantation in every patient, and there was variation in brentuximab vedotin exposure. Study outcomes and limitations: Baseline TCR diversity was reportedly lower in newly diagnosed patients than healthy donors. A significant rise in TCR diversity was seen by C4D1 for CD4+ cells but not for CD8+ cells. Baseline diversity was lower in partial responders and progressors than complete responders. Why repertoires differed is undefined; disease activity or prior therapy possibly contributed.

The sample was peripheral blood mononuclear cells (PBMCs), taken before the fourth cycle of nivolumab. The clonotype originates from a human donor with classical Hodgkin lymphoma. The chain combines TRBV7-7 with TRBJ2-3; D is uncertain. In nucleotides, the CDR3 is TGTGCTAGCAGCCTCAGGATAGGAGATACGCAGTATTTT. Translated: CASSLRIGDTQYF.